The sequence of this T cell receptor beta chain was determined in a study of shared clonotypes between healthy human individuals. Findings and limits, study-wide: Larger estimated richness was generally seen in naive subsets than in memory subsets. Blood alone was sampled, and tissue repertoires likely differ.

Original analysis: Filtering was not the same, since immunoSEQ gave junction-only sequences without quality scores. Produced via immunoSEQ multiplex PCR; TCRdb's table is partial and in-frame only. V and J calls and clone size follow that table, whereas D and trimming were derived from the DNA. The sample records about 2,100,000 clones, about 92% being singletons. This CDR3 has 15 amino acids. Germline V gene data show CDR1 as SGHNT and CDR2 as YYREEE (reference sequence). Trimming removed 0 bases at V and 5 bases at J, with 15 bases between. As concerns this clone: The antigen remains undetermined.

Naivety among CD8 cells was defined by CD45RO negativity and positive CCR7 selection, thereby excluding terminally differentiated effector memory CD45RA+ cells. The sequenced material came from naive CD8+ T cells from PBMCs. The TCR sequence derives from a man aged 18 to 30 in good health. Some clones in this sample may be carry-over from other donors' samples. The chain is built from TRBV5-4 and TRBJ2-7; D ambiguous. CDR3 nucleotide sequence: TGTGCCAGCAGCTTGGACTGGACCCTAAGAAACGAGCAGTACTTC. It specifies CASSLDWTLRNEQYF.